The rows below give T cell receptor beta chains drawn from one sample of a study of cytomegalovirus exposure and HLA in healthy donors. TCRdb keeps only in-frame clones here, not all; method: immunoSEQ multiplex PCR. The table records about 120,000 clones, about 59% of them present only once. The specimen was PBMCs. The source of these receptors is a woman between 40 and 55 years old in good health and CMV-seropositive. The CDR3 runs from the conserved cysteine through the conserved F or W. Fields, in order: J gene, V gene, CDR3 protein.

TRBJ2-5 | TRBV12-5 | CASGLRETQYF
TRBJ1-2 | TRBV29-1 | CSVGTPNGYTF
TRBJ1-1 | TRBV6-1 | CASSERTYSGNTEAFF
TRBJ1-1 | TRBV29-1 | CSARDRAAEAFF
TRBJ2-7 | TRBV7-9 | CASSLVTAGTPIGEQYF
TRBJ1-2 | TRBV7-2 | CASSLTVPGVGDGYTF
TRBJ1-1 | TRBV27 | CASSSQGRVTTEAFF
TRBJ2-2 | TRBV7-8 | CASSLELAGVIAGELFF
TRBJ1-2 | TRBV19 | CASSIRDYGGYTF
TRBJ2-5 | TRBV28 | CASSLRDRVYETQYF
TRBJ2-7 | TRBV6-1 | CASSEAGTGGPEQYF
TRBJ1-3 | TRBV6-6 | CASSSTGENTIYF
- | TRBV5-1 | CASSGQGPEQYF
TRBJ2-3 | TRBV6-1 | CASSLVYTDTQYF
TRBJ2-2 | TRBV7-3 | CASSLTTGQGATGELFF
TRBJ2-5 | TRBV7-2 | CASSLALSGQETQYF
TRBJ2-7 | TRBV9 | CASSEEGGGEQYF
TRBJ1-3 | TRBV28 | CASSGGQGAGNTIYF
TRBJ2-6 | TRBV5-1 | CASSGTFSGANVLTF
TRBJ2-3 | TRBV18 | CASSLGLAGKDTQYF
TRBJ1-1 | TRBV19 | CASSGTVNTEAFF
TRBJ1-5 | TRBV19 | CASSMGGAHQPQHF
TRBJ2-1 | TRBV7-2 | CASSLAGAGTYNEQFF
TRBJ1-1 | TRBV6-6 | CASSSVEGEAFF
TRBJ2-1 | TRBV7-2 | CASSLWAGRGNEQFF
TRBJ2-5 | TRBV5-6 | CASSPTGQEETQYF
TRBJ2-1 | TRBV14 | CASSQDFGLPFF
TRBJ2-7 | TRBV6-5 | CASSYSLSGGEQYF
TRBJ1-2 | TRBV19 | CASSPTDSKANYGYTF
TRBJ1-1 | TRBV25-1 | CASSPYTVNTEAFF
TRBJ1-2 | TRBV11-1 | CASSLGDSSNYGYTF
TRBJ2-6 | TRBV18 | CASSPGTGIVFSGANVLTF
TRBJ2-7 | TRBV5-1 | CASSLYPGLDEQYF
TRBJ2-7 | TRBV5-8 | CASSIGTGGLAYEQYF
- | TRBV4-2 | CASSQASEQYF
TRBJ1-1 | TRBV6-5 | CASSRQGLGTEAFF
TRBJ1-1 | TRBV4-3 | CASSLDRVSRTEAFF
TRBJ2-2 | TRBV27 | CASSLASGSAGELFF
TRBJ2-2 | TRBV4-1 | CASSHQRGNTGELFF
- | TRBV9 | CASSVGGLTSLYEQYF
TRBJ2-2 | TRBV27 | CASSSSTALAGGQAGELFF
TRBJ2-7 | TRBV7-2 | CASSLMGLGEQYF
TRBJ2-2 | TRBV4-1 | CASSLGLATGELFF
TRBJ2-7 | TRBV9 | CASSASGNWDYEQYF
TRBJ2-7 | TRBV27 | CASSSTLESGLTYEQYF
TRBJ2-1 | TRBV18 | CASSLDRLNEQFF
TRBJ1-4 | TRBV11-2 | CASSLGGTTNEKLFF
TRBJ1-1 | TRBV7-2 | CASSVGEENTEAFF
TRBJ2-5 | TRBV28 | CASLRDSQETQYF
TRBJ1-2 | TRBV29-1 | CSAGTGGYTF
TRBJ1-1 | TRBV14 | CASSQREGHAAFF
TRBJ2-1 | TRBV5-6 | CASSLTGFSYNEQFF
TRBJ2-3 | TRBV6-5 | CASRHGTGGKYF
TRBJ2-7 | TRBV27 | CASSFTGGYEQYF
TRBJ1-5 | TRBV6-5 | CASSSQGAVGQPQHF
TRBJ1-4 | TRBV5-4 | CASSLSAGEKLFF
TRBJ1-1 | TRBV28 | CASSLFPGGAFF
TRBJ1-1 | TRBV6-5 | CASRDQGNTEAFF